The clone carrying this TCR beta chain was observed at least ten times. Its specificity is unknown. One end of the junction varies from germline; a read error may be responsible. The sample comes from a study of T-cell memory formation after mild COVID-19. The CDR3 covers 11 residues. Germline assignment: CDR1 GTSNPN and CDR2 SVGIG (reference sequence). 5'RACE primed from the constant segment yielded TCR alpha and TCR beta cDNA libraries bearing sample barcodes and UMIs. TCRdb processed the 5' RACE reads anew with MiXCR; each CDR3 protein has one entry. The data show some 40,000 distinct CDR3 sequences, 6% to 7.5% seen once. Broader study findings: Pre-infection memory held some responding clones, suggesting pre-existing cross-reactive T cells responded. There was no confirmation that second-wave clones peaking on day 37 were SARS-CoV-2 specific. The study found contracting CD4+ clones mainly in CM and EM and contracting CD8+ clones in EMRA.

The specimen was PBMCs or a T cell subset sorted from them (not recorded which). The V and J genes are TRBV30 and TRBJ1-2, with D maybe TRBD1 (5 bases). This receptor was taken from an adult who had mild COVID-19 (a few samples of this study predate the infection). Cell type and time point are not known. The CDR3 nucleotides are TGTGCCTGGAGTGTACTGGGGCCTATGTCCTTC. Protein product: CAWSVLGPMSF.